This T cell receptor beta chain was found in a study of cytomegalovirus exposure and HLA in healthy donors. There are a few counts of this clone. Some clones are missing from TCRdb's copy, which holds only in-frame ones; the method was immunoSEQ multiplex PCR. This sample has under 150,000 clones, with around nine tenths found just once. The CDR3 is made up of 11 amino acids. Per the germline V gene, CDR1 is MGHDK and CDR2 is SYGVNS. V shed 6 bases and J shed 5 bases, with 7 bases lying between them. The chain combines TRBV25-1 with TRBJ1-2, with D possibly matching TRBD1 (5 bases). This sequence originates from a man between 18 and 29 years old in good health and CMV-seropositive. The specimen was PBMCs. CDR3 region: CASRSGYGYTF. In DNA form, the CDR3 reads TGTGCCAGCAGATCAGGGTATGGCTACACCTTC.